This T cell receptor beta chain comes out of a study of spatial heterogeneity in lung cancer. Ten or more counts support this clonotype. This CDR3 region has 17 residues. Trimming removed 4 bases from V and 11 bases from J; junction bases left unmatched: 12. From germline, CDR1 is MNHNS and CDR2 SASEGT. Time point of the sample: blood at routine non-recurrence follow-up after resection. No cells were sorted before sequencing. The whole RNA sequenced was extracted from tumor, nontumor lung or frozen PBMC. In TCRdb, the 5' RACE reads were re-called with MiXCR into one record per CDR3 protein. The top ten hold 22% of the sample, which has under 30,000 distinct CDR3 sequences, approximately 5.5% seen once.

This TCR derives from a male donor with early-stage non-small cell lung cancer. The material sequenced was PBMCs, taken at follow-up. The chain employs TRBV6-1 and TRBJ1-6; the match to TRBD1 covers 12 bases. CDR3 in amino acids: CASSGGDRGLFRPPLHF. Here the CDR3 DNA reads TGTGCCAGCAGTGGTGGGGACAGGGGGCTTTTTCGACCACCCCTCCACTTT.